The 11 T cell receptor beta chains below come from one sample, sequenced in a study of shared T cell receptors in the human thymus (dated by TCRdb to about 2021). Library preparation used the immunoSEQ multiplex PCR assay. TCRdb obtained this table from immuneACCESS and retained in-frame rearrangements with V and J assigned. These tables miss some clones; where compared with another copy, unresolved V genes account for less than half of the shortfall, and the remainder is unexplained. Recorded for this sample are hundreds of thousands of clones; 85% to 90% of them occurred a single time. Approximately 0.01% of the sample is taken by the ten largest. These data are also associated with another study on human thymus T cells.

The sequencing sample was made of thymocytes. All receptors come from a boy in the first two years of life with a congenital heart defect. Donor details come from another sample of the same person, matched by shared clones.

The chain employs TRBV7-2 and TRBJ2-7, with 15 bases matching TRBD2. V was pared by 5 bases and J by 6 bases, with 8 bases of the junction left unmatched. CDR3 length equals 16 residues. Germline-derived CDR1 and CDR2 are SGHTA and FQGNSA. The CDR3 coding sequence is TGTGCCAGCAGCGTGGGACTAGCGGGGGGCCCTGGCGAGCAGTACTTC. Residues: CASSVGLAGGPGEQYF. The whole variable domain, remainder taken from reference TRBV7-2 and TRBJ2-7, is GAGVSQSPSNKVTEKGKDVELRCDPISGHTALYWYRQSLGQGLEFLIYFQGNSAPDKSGLPSDRFSAERTGGSVSTLTIQRTQQEDSAVYLCASSVGLAGGPGEQYFGPGTRLTVT.

The chain couples TRBV27 to TRBJ2-1; 8 positions match TRBD2. This CDR3 contains 15 residues. The trim removed 4 bases at V and 3 bases at J, leaving 5 bases unmatched. In germline, CDR1 is MNHEY, CDR2 SMNVEV (reference sequence). The CDR3 DNA reads as TGTGCCAGCAGTTACGGGACTAGTAGCTACAATGAGCAGTTCTTC. The encoded protein is CASSYGTSSYNEQFF.

The V call is TRBV2, the J call TRBJ2-1, with 9 bases aligning to TRBD1. Germline lookup yields CDR1 SNHLY and CDR2 FYNNEI. The CDR3 loop spans 14 amino acids. The CDR3 DNA reads as TGTGCGACCGTAGGGACAGGGACCCACAATGAGCAGTTCTTC. Residues: CATVGTGTHNEQFF.

The rearrangement links TRBV5-8 to TRBJ2-2; the match to TRBD1 covers 12 bases. Germline lookup yields CDR1 SGHTS and CDR2 YDEGEE. The J segment lost 0 bases and the V segment lost 4 bases, leaving 4 bases of the junction unmatched. This CDR3 contains 17 residues. CDR3 in amino acids: CASSGGQGAPNTGELFF. DNA of the CDR3: TGTGCCAGCAGCGGGGGACAGGGGGCACCGAACACCGGGGAGCTGTTTTTT.

The V gene is TRBV6-6, the J gene TRBJ2-1, with a tentative D call TRBD1 (6 bases). Germline values: CDR1 MNHNY, CDR2 SVGAGI (reference sequence). Trimming took 5 bases from V and 12 from J, leaving 20 bases between them. This CDR3 is built from 14 residues. CDR3: CASSIGQLQGGQFF. The CDR3 bases are TGTGCCAGCAGTATCGGACAGCTTCAGGGTGGGCAGTTCTTC.

The chain employs TRBV5-4 and TRBJ2-7, with 9 nucleotides matching TRBD2. The J segment lost 5 bases and the V segment lost 4 bases, leaving 10 bases of the junction unmatched. CDR3 size: 15 residues. Germline lookup yields CDR1 SGHNT and CDR2 YYREEE (reference sequence). CDR3 bases: TGTGCCAGCAGCAGGGGGCGGGAGGGGGGTCACGAGCAGTACTTC. Protein sequence: CASSRGREGGHEQYF.

The rearrangement joins TRBV11-3 to TRBJ2-3, with TRBD2 identical over 10 bases. The germline V gene has CDR1 SGHNT and CDR2 YENEEA. V trimming: 4 bases; J trimming: 1 base; junction bases outside the gene matches: 5. This CDR3 comprises 16 residues. CDR3 sequence reads: CASSSRTSGRTDTQYF. The CDR3 DNA reads as TGTGCCAGCAGCTCTCGGACTAGCGGTCGCACAGATACGCAGTATTTT.

V gene TRBV5-6 combines with J gene TRBJ2-5; 11 nucleotides align to TRBD2. With 4 bases clipped from V and 4 bases from J, the junction kept 18 bases outside the gene matches. The CDR3 consists of 19 residues. Germline CDR1 reads SGHDT; CDR2 reads YYEEEE. Written as DNA, the CDR3 is TGTGCCAGCAGCCTGGCTACTAGCGGGAGCGGCGGACTAACAGAGACCCAGTACTTC. Its protein product is CASSLATSGSGGLTETQYF.

CDR3 loop: CAWSVPGSRETQYF. CDR3 in DNA: TGTGCCTGGAGTGTACCCGGGAGCCGGGAGACCCAGTACTTC. This chain joins TRBV30 and TRBJ2-5; perhaps TRBD2 as D (6 bases). The CDR3 runs to 14 residues. The germline V gene encodes CDR1 GTSNPN and CDR2 SVGIG (reference sequence). V dropped 0 bases and J dropped 5 bases, with 13 bases sitting between them.

The V gene is TRBV4-1, the J gene TRBJ2-2; 10 bases map to TRBD2. CDR1 MGHRA and CDR2 YSYEKL come from the germline V gene. After removal of 3 bases from V and 4 bases from J, the junction contained 5 bases not matched to a gene. The CDR3 has 16 amino acids. The CDR3 sequence is CASSQAGTSVTGELFF. DNA of the CDR3: TGCGCCAGCAGCCAGGCCGGGACTAGCGTCACCGGGGAGCTGTTTTTT.

The rearrangement joins TRBV29-1 to TRBJ2-2; TRBD2 is a possible D gene (5 bases). This CDR3 comprises 14 residues. Germline V gives CDR1 SQVTM, CDR2 ANQGSEA. Deletions cut 0 bases from V and 5 bases from J, with 10 bases between. The DNA for the CDR3 is TGCAGCGTTGAAGAACCGGGAATGACCGGGGAGCTGTTTTTT. Protein: CSVEEPGMTGELFF.